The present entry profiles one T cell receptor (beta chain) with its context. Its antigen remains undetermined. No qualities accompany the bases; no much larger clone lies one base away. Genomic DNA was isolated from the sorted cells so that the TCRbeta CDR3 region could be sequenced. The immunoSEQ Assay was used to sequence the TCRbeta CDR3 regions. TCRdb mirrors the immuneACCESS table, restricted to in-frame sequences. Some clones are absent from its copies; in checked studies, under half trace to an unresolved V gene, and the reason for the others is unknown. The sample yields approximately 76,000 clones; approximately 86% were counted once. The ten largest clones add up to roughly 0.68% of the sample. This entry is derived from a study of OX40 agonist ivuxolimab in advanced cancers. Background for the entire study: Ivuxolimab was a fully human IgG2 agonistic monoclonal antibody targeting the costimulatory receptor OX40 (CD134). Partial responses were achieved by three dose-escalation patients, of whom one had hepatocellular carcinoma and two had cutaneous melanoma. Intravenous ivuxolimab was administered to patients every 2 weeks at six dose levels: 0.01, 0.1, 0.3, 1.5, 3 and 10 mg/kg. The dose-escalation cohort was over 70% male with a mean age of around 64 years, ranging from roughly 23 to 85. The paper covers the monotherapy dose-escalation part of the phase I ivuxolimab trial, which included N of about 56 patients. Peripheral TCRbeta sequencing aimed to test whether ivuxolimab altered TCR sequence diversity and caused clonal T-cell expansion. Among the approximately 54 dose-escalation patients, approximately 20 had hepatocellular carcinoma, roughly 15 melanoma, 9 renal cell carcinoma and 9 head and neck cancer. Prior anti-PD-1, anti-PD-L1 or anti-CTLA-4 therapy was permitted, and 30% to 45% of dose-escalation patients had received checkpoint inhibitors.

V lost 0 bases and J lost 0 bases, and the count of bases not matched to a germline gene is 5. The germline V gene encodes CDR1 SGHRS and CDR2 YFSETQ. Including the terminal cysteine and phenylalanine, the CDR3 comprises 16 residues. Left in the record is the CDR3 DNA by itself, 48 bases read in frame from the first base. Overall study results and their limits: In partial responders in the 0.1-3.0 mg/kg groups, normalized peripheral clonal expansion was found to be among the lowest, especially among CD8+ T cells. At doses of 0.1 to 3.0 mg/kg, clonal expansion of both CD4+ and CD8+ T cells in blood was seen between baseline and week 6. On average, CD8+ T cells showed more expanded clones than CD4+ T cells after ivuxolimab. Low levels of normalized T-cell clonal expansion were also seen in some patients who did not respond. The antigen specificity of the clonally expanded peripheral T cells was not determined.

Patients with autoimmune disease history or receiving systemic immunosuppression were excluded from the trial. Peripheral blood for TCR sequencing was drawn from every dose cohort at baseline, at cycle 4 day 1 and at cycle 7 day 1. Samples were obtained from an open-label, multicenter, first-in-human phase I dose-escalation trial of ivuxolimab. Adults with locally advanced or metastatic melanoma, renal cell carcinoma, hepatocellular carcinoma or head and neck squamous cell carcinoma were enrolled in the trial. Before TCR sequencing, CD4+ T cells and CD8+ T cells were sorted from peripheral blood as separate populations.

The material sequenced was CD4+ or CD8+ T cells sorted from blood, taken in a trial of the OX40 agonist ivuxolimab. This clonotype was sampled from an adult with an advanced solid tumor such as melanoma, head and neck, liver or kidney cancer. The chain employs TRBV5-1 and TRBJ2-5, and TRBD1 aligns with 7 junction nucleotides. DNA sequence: TGCGCCAGCAGCTTGGCTGGGACAGTAAACCAAGAGACCCAGTACTTC. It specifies CASSLAGTVNQETQYF.